The TCR beta chain under discussion was sequenced for a study of T cell responses to AZD1222 COVID-19 vaccine. The study's findings and limits: Only five or six individuals given AZD1222 were seropositive at baseline. Donors skewed white British and female; clonal diversity was possibly underestimated. Spike-specific TCRs gained breadth and depth after people received two AZD1222 doses. Among spike-specific TCRs, nearly half reportedly target unmutated variant regions.

Generated by immunoSEQ multiplex PCR, the TCRdb table keeps only in-frame clones and is missing some. The sample carries approximately 150,000 clones, roughly nine tenths recorded once. On this clone itself: The antigen remains undetermined.

The CDR3 extends over 13 amino acids. V gave up 3 bases and J gave up 1 base, with 6 bases separating them. Germline values: CDR1 MDHEN, CDR2 SYDVKM. The chain links TRBV28 to TRBJ1-1; D is ambiguous. The receptor comes from an adult in good health. This sample comprised peripheral blood, obtained on day 0 of AZD1222 vaccination. Here the CDR3 reads CASSFGGNTEAFF. The CDR3 DNA is TGTGCCAGCAGTTTTGGAGGGAACACTGAAGCTTTCTTT.